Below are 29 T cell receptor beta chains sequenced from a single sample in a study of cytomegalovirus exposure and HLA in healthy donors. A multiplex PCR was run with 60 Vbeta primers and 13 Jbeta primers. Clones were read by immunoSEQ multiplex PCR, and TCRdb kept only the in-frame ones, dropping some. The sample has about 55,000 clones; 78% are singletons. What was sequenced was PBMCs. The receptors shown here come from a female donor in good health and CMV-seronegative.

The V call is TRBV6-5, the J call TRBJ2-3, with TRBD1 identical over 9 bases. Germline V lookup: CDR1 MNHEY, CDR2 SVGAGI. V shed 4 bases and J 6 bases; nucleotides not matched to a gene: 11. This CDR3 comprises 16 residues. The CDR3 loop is CASSSSGGTGSDTQYF. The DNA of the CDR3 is TGTGCCAGCAGTTCGTCCGGTGGGACAGGGTCGGATACGCAGTATTTT.

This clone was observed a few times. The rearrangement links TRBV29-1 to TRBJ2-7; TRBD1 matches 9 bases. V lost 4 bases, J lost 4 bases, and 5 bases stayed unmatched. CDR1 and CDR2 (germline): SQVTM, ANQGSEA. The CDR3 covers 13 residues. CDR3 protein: CSVVTGGKYEQYF. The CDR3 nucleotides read TGCAGCGTTGTAACAGGGGGCAAGTACGAGCAGTACTTC.

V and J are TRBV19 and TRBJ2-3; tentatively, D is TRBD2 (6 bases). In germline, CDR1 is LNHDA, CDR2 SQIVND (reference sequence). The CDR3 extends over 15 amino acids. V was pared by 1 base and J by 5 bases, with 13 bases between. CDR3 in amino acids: CASSIGGGGKDTQYF. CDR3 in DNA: TGTGCCAGTAGTATAGGGGGAGGAGGGAAAGATACGCAGTATTTT.

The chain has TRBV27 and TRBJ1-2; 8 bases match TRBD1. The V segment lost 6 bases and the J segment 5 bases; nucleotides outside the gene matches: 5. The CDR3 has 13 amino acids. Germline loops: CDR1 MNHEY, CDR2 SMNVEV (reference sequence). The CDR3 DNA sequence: TGTGCCAGCAGCCGGACAGGGAGTTATGGCTACACCTTC. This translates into CASSRTGSYGYTF.

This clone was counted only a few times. The CDR3 DNA follows: TGTGCCAGCAGCACCACAGGGTTTTCTGGCTACACCTTC. Its protein is CASSTTGFSGYTF. This chain joins TRBV5-4 and TRBJ1-2, with a possible D match to TRBD1 (6 bases). V gave up 4 bases and J gave up 7 bases, with 14 bases separating them. CDR3 length: 13 amino acids. The germline CDR1 and CDR2 sequences are SGHNT and YYREEE (reference sequence).

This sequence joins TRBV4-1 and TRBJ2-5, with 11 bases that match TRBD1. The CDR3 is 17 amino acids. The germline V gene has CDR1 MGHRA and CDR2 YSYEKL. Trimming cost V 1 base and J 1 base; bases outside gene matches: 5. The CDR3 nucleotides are TGCGCCAGCAGCCAAGTTACCGGGACAGGGGGCCAAGAGACCCAGTACTTC. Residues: CASSQVTGTGGQETQYF.

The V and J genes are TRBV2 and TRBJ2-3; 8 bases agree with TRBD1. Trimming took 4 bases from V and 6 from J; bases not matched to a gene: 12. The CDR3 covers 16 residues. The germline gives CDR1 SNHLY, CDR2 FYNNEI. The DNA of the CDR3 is TGTGCCAGCAGTGGAATGGGCAGGGGGCCGGAGGATACGCAGTATTTT. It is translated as CASSGMGRGPEDTQYF.

CDR3 nucleotides: TGTGCCAGCAGCTTAGACACCTTGAACACTGAAGCTTTCTTT. This translates into CASSLDTLNTEAFF. V is TRBV7-9 and J is TRBJ1-1; D remains unclear. The germline CDR1 and CDR2 sequences are SEHNR and FQNEAQ (reference sequence). There are 14 residues in the CDR3. The V gene lost 1 base and the J gene lost 0 bases, with 6 bases spanning the gap. Together with reference TRBV7-9 and TRBJ1-1, the CDR3 gives the full variable domain: DTGVSQNPRHKITKRGQNVTFRCDPISEHNRLYWYRQTLGQGPEFLTYFQNEAQLEKSRLLSDRFSAERPKGSFSTLEIQRTEQGDSAMYLCASSLDTLNTEAFFGQGTRLTVV.

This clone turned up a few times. The CDR3: CASSPPGLAGADTQYF. The CDR3 DNA reads as TGCGCCAGCAGCCCACCGGGACTAGCGGGGGCAGATACGCAGTATTTT. This chain uses TRBV4-1 with TRBJ2-3, with TRBD2 identical over 14 bases. The length of the CDR3 is 16 residues. Losses at the gene ends were 4 bases for V and 4 bases for J; bases not matched to a gene: 4. The germline CDR1 and CDR2 sequences are MGHRA and YSYEKL.

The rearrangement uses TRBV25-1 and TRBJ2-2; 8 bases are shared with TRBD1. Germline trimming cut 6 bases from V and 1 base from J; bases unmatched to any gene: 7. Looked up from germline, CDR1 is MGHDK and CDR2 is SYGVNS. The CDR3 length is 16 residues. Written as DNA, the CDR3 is TGTGCCAGCAGGGCCTCCGGGACAGGGAACACCGGGGAGCTGTTTTTT. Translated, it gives CASRASGTGNTGELFF.

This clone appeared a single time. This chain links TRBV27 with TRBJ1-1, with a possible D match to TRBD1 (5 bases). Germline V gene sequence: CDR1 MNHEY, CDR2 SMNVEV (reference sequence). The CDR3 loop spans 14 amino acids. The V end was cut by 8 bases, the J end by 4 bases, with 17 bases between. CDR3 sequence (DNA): TGTGCCAGCTCCCGGGGGGGATCGAGCACTGAAGCTTTCTTT. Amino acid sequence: CASSRGGSSTEAFF.

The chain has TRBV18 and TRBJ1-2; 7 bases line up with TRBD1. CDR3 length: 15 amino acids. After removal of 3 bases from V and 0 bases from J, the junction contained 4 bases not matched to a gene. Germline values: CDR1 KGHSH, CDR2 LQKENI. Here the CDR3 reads CASSPFQGANYGYTF. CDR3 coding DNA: TGTGCCAGCTCACCCTTCCAGGGGGCTAACTATGGCTACACCTTC.

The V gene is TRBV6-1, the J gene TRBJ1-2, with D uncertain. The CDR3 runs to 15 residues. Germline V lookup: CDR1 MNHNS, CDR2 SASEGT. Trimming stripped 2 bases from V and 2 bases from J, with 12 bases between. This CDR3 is CASSESQAPNYGYTF. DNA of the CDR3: TGTGCCAGCAGTGAATCGCAGGCACCAAACTATGGCTACACCTTC.

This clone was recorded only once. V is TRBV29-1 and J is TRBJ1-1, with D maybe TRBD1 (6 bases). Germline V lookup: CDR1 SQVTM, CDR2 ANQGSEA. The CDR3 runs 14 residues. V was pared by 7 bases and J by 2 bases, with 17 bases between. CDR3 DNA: TGCAGCGCCGGGGACATTAAAATAAACACTGAAGCTTTCTTT. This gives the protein CSAGDIKINTEAFF.

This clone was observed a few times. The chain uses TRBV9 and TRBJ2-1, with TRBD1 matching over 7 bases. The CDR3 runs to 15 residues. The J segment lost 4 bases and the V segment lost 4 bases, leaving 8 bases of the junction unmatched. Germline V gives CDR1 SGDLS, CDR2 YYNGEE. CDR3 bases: TGTGCCAGCAGCCCCCGGGACAGACCTTACAATGAGCAGTTCTTC. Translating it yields CASSPRDRPYNEQFF.

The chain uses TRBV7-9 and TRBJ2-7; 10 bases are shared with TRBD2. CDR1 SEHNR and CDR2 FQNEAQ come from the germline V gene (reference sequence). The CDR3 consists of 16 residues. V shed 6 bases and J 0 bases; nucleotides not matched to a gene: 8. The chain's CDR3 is CASREWSGGASYEQYF. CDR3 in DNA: TGTGCCAGCAGGGAATGGAGCGGGGGGGCCTCCTACGAGCAGTACTTC. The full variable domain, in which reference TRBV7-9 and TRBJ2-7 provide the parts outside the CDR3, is DTGVSQNPRHKITKRGQNVTFRCDPISEHNRLYWYRQTLGQGPEFLTYFQNEAQLEKSRLLSDRFSAERPKGSFSTLEIQRTEQGDSAMYLCASREWSGGASYEQYFGPGTRLTVT.

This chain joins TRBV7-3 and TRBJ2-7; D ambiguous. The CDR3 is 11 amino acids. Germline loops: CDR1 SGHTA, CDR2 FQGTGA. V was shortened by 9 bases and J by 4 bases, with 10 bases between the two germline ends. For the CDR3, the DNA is TGTGCCAGAGCCGTTTTGTACGAGCAGTACTTC. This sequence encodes CARAVLYEQYF.

CDR3 DNA sequence: TGTGCCAGCAGTTACTCGTCCCGACGACAGCAAGAGACCCAGTACTTC. Translation gives CASSYSSRRQQETQYF. The rearrangement uses TRBV6-5 and TRBJ2-5; D is perhaps TRBD1 (5 bases). V was pared by 0 bases and J by 2 bases, with 13 bases between. Looked up from germline, CDR1 is MNHEY and CDR2 is SVGAGI. This CDR3 spans 16 amino acids.

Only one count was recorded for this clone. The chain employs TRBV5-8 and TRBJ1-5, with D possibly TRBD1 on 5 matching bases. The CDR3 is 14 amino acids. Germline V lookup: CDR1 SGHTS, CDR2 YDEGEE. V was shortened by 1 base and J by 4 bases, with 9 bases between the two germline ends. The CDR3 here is CASSLTPGNQPQHF. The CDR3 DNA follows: TGTGCCAGCAGCTTGACGCCAGGGAATCAGCCCCAGCATTTT. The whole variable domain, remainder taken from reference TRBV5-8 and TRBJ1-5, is EAGVTQSPTHLIKTRGQQATLRCSPISGHTSVYWYQQALGLGLQFLLWYDEGEERNRGNFPPRFSGRQFPNYSSELNVNALELEDSALYLCASSLTPGNQPQHFGDGTRLSIL.

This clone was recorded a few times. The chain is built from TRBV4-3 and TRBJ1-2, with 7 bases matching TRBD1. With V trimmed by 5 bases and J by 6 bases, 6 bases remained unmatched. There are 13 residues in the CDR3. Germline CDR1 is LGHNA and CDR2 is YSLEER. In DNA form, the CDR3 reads TGCGCCAGCAGCAACACAGGGGCAAATGGCTACACCTTC. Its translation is CASSNTGANGYTF.

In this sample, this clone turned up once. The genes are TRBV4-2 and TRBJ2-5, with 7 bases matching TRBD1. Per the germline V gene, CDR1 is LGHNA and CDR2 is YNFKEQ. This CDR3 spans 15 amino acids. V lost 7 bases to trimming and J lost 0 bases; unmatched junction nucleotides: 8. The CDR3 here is CASTPTGFYQETQYF. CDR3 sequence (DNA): TGTGCCAGCACCCCGACAGGGTTTTACCAAGAGACCCAGTACTTC.

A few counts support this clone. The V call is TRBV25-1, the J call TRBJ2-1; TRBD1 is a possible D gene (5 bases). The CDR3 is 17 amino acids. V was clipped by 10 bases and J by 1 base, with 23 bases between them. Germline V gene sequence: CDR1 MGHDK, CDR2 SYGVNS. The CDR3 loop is CATDSGQPKGSYNEQFF. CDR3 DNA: TGTGCCACCGACTCTGGACAACCAAAGGGTTCCTACAATGAGCAGTTCTTC.

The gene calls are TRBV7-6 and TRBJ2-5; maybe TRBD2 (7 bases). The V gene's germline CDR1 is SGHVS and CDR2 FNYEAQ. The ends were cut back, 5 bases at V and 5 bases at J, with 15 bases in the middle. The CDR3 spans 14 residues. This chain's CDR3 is CASSPRGAKETQYF. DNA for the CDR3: TGTGCCAGCAGCCCTCGGGGGGCAAAGGAGACCCAGTACTTC.

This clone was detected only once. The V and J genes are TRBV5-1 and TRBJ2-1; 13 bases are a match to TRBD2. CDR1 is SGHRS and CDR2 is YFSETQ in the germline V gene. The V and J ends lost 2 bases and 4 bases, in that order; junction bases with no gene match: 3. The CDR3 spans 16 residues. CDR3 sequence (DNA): TGCGCCAGCAGCTTCGGGACTAGCGGGACTTACAATGAGCAGTTCTTC. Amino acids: CASSFGTSGTYNEQFF.

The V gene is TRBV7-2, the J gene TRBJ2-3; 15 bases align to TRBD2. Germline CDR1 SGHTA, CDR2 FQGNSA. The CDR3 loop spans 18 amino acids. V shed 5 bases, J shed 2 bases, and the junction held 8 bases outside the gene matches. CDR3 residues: CASSDGLAGGQPTDTQYF. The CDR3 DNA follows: TGTGCCAGCAGCGACGGACTAGCGGGGGGGCAACCCACAGATACGCAGTATTTT.

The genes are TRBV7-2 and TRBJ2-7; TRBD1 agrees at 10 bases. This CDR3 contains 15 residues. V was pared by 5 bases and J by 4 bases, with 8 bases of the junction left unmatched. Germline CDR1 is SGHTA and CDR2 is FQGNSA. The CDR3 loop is CASSLSTGGWYEQYF. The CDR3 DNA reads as TGTGCCAGCAGCCTTTCGACAGGGGGCTGGTACGAGCAGTACTTC. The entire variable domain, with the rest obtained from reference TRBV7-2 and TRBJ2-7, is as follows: GAGVSQSPSNKVTEKGKDVELRCDPISGHTALYWYRQSLGQGLEFLIYFQGNSAPDKSGLPSDRFSAERTGGSVSTLTIQRTQQEDSAVYLCASSLSTGGWYEQYFGPGTRLTVT.

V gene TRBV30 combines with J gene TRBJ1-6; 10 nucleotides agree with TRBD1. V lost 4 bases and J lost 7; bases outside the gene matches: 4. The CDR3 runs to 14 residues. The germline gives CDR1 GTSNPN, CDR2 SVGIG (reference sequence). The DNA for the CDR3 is TGTGCCTGGACCTCGGGACAGGGGAATTCACCCCTCCACTTT. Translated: CAWTSGQGNSPLHF. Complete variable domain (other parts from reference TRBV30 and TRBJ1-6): SQTIHQWPATLVQPVGSPLSLECTVEGTSNPNLYWYRQAAGRGLQLLFYSVGIGQISSEVPQNLSASRPQDRQFILSSKKLLLSDSGFYLCAWTSGQGNSPLHFGNGTRLTVT.

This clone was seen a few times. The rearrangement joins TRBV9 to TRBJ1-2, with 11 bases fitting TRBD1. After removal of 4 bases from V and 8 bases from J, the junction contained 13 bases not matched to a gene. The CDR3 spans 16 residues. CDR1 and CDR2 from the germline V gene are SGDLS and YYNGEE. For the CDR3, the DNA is TGTGCCAGCAGCTTCGCCGCTGGACAGGGGGCGCGCGGCTACACCTTC. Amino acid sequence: CASSFAAGQGARGYTF. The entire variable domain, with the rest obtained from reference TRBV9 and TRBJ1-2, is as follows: DSGVTQTPKHLITATGQRVTLRCSPRSGDLSVYWYQQSLDQGLQFLIQYYNGEERAKGNILERFSAQQFPDLHSELNLSSLELGDSALYFCASSFAAGQGARGYTFGSGTRLTVV.

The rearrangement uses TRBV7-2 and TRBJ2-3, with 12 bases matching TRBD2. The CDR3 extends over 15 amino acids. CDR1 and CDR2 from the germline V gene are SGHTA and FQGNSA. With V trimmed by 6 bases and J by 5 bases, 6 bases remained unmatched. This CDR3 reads CASRSSGGAVDTQYF. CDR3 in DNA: TGTGCCAGCAGATCTAGCGGGGGGGCGGTAGATACGCAGTATTTT.